This T cell receptor (beta chain) derives from a study of graft-versus-host responses after intestinal transplantation. Germline lookup yields CDR1 MDHEN and CDR2 SYDVKM. Trimming left V 2 bases short and J 5 bases short, with 15 bases between. The CDR3 spans 15 residues. Post-reaction sorting isolated proliferating CFSE-low CD3+CD4+ and CD3+CD8+ responders. Clones were sequenced by immunoSEQ multiplex PCR, and TCRdb holds only the in-frame ones, with some missing. In the table there are approximately 6,900 clones, approximately 23% of which are singletons. The sequence was obtained from a human patient who was an organ donor for intestinal transplantation. The source was alloreactive CD4+ T cells from a mixed lymphocyte reaction culture, collected before transplantation. As to subset: CFSE-low proliferating T cells sorted from roughly six-day pre-transplant mixed lymphocyte reaction (GvH or HvG direction). The chain couples TRBV28 to TRBJ2-5, with D perhaps TRBD1 or TRBD2 (5 bases each). Here the CDR3 DNA reads TGTGCCAGCAGTTTAGGGGGAATAGCACGGGAGACCCAGTACTTC. Translation gives CASSLGGIARETQYF.